This T cell receptor (beta chain) originates from a study of CD8+ T cells in alopecia areata. This CDR3 has 12 amino acids. Trimming pared 2 bases from V and 4 bases from J, leaving 5 bases between. Germline V gives CDR1 SGHDT, CDR2 YYEEEE. TCR sequencing used cDNA made by reverse transcription of extracted RNA. Libraries were prepared by immunoSEQ multiplex PCR; TCRdb keeps only in-frame clonotypes and omits some of them. The repertoire holds about 110,000 clones, with about 50% as singletons. Study-level results: Scalp sample sequencing also detects resident alphabeta T cells of normal skin.

From alopecia areata patients, lesional scalp punch biopsies and peripheral blood were collected. Regarding this clone: The antigen remains unidentified.

This receptor was obtained from a human donor with alopecia areata. V and J are TRBV5-6 and TRBJ2-3; no clear D. Sequencing input: NKG2D-low CD8+ T cells sorted from blood. The CDR3 bases are TGTGCCAGCAGCTTCAGGTCAGATACGCAGTATTTT. This gives the protein CASSFRSDTQYF.